The entry below gives a single T cell receptor beta chain sequence along with its context. V was trimmed by 4 bases and J by 6 bases, leaving 10 bases between them. Germline CDR1 is SNHLY and CDR2 is FYNNEI. The CDR3 contains 12 residues. Measured with immunoSEQ multiplex PCR; TCRdb has only the in-frame clones, and not every one. This table has some 38,000 clones, about 80% appearing once. The data originate from a study of blood T cell repertoires in COVID-19. This TCR was recovered from a woman aged 70 to 79 with acute or convalescent COVID-19. The specimen was peripheral blood. The J gene is TRBJ2-7, the V gene TRBV2; maybe TRBD1 (6 bases). The CDR3 DNA reads as TGTGCCAGCAGTGCGTCAGGGGCCGAGCAGTACTTC. Translated: CASSASGAEQYF.